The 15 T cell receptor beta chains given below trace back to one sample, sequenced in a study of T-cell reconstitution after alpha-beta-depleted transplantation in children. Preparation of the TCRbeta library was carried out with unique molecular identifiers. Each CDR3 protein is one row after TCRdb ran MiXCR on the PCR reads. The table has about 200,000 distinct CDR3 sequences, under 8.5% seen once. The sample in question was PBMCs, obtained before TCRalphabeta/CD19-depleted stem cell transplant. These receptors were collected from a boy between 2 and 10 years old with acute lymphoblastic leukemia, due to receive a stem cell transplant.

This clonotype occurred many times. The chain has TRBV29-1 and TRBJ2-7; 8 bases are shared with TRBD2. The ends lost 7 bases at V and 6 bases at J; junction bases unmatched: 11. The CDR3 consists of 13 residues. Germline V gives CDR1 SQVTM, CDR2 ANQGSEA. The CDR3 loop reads CSGKKAGVGEQYF. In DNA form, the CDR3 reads TGCAGCGGGAAAAAAGCGGGAGTGGGCGAGCAGTACTTC.

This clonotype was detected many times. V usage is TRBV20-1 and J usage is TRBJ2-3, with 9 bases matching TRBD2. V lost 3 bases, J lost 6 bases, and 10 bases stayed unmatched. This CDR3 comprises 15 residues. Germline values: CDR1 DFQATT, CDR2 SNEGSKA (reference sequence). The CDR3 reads CSASNLAGSLDTQYF. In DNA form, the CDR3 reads TGCAGTGCTAGTAACCTAGCGGGATCGCTGGATACGCAGTATTTT.

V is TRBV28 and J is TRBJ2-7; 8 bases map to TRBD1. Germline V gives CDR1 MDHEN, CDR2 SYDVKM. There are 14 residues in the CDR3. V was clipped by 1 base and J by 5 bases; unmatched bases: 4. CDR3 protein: CASSLYDRGHEQYF. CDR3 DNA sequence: TGTGCCAGCAGTTTATACGACAGGGGCCACGAGCAGTACTTC. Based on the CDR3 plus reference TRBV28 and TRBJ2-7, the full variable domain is DVKVTQSSRYLVKRTGEKVFLECVQDMDHENMFWYRQDPGLGLRLIYFSYDVKMKEKGDIPEGYSVSREKKERFSLILESASTNQTSMYLCASSLYDRGHEQYFGPGTRLTVT.

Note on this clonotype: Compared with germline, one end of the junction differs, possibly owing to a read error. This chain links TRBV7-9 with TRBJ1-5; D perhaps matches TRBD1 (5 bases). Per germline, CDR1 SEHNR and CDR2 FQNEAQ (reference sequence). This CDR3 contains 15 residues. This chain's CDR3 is CASSPGTASNQPEHF. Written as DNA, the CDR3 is TGTGCCAGCAGCCCCGGGACCGCCAGCAATCAGCCCGAGCATTTT.

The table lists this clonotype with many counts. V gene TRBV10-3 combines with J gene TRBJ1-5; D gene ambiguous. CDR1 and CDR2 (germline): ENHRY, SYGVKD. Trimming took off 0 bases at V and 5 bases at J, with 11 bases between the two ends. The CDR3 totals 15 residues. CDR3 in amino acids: CAISESIPGDQPQHF. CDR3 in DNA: TGTGCCATCAGTGAGTCTATTCCGGGAGATCAGCCCCAGCATTTT.

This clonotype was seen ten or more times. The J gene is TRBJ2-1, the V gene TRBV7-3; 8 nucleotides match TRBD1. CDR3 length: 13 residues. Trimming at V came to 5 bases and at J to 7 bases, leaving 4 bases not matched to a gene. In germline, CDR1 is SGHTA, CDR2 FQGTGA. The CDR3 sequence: CASSIGQGNEQFF. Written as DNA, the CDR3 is TGTGCCAGCAGCATTGGACAGGGAAATGAGCAGTTCTTC.

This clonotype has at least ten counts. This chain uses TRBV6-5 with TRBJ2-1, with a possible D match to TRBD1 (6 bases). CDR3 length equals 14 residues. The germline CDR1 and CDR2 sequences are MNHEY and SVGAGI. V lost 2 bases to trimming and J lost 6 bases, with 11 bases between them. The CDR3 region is CASSYGTRGNEQFF. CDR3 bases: TGTGCCAGCAGTTACGGGACAAGGGGCAATGAGCAGTTCTTC.

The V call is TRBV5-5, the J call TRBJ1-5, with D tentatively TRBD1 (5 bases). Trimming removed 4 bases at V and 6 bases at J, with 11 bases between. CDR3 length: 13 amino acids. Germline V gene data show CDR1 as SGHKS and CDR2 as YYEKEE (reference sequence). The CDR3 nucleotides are TGTGCCAGCAGCGTCCAGGGAGGTCAGCCCCAGCATTTT. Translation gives CASSVQGGQPQHF.

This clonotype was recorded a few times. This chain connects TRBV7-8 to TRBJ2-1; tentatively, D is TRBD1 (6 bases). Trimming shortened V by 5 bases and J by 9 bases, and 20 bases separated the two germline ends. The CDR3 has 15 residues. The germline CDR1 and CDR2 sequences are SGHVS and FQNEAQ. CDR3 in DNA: TGTGCCAGCAGCCTCCCTAGGATGGGGGCTGTTGAGCAGTTCTTC. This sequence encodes CASSLPRMGAVEQFF. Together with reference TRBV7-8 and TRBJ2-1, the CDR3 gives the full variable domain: GAGVSQSPRYKVAKRGQDVALRCDPISGHVSLFWYQQALGQGPEFLTYFQNEAQLDKSGLPSDRFFAERPEGSVSTLKIQRTQQEDSAVYLCASSLPRMGAVEQFFGPGTRLTVL.

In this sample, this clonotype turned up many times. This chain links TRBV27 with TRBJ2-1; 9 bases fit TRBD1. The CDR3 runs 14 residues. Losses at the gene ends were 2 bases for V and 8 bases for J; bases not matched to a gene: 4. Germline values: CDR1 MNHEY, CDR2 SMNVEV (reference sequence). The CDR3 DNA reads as TGTGCCAGCAGTTTAGAACAGGGGGCCGATGAGCAGTTCTTC. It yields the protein CASSLEQGADEQFF.

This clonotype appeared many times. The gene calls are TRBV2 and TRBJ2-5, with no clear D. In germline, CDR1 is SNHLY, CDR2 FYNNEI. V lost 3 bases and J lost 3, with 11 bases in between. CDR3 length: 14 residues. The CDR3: CASSDRTAEETQYF. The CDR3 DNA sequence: TGTGCCAGCAGTGATCGAACGGCGGAAGAGACCCAGTACTTC. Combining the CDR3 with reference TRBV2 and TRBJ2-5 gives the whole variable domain EPEVTQTPSHQVTQMGQEVILRCVPISNHLYFYWYRQILGQKVEFLVSFYNNEISEKSEIFDDQFSVERPDGSNFTLKIRSTKLEDSAMYFCASSDRTAEETQYFGPGTRLLVL.

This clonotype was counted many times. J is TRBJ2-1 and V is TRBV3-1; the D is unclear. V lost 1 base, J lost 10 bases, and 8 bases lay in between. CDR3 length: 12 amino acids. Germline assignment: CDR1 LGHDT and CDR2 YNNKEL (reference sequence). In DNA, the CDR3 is TGTGCCAGCAGCCAAGGGACGGCCGAGCAGTTCTTC. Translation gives CASSQGTAEQFF.

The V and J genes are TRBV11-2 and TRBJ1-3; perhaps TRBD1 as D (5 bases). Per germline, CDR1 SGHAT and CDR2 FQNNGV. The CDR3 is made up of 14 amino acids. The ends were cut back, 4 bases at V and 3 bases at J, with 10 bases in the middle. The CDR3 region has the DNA TGTGCCAGCAGCTCCGGGACTCATGGAAACACCATATATTTT. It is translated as CASSSGTHGNTIYF. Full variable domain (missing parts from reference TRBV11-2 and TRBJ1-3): EAGVAQSPRYKIIEKRQSVAFWCNPISGHATLYWYQQILGQGPKLLIQFQNNGVVDDSQLPKDRFSAERLKGVDSTLKIQPAKLEDSAVYLCASSSGTHGNTIYFGEGSWLTVV.

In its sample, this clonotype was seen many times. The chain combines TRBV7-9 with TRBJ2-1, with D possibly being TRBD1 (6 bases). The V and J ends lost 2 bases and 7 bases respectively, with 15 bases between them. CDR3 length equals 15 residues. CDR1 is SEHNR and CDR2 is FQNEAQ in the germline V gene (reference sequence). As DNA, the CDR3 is TGTGCCAGCAGCTTACTGCAGGGGATGGGGAATGAGCAGTTCTTC. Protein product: CASSLLQGMGNEQFF.

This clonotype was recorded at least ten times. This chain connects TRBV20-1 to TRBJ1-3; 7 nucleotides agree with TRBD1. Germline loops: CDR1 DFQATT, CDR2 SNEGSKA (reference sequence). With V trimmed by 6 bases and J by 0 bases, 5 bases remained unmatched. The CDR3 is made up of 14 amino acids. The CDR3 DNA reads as TGCAGTGCCCTCGGGACAGACTCTGGAAACACCATATATTTT. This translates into CSALGTDSGNTIYF.